Listed below are T cell receptor beta chains from one sample, sequenced in a study of blood T cell repertoires in COVID-19. TCRdb's copy holds only in-frame clones and misses some; the assay was immunoSEQ multiplex PCR. Among fewer than 400,000 clones listed, about 88% were seen once. What was sequenced was peripheral blood. These receptors all stem from a human donor in a cohort sampled during active COVID-19. CDR3s include the opening cysteine and the closing phenylalanine or tryptophan. D genes are given only for firm matches. Only some rows state a clone size, as once, few, many or a class for expanded clones.

d_call: NA; clone_size: NA; j_call: TRBJ1-2; v_call: TRBV2; cdr3_nt: TGTGCCAGCACCGTCATTAACAGATTTTCTTTTGGGGGCTACACCTTC; cdr3_aa: CASTVINRFSFGGYTF
d_call: NA; clone_size: NA; j_call: TRBJ1-1; v_call: TRBV28; cdr3_nt: TGTGCCAGCCTGCAGGGGATCACTGAAGCTTTCTTT; cdr3_aa: CASLQGITEAFF
d_call: NA; clone_size: NA; j_call: TRBJ1-2; v_call: TRBV5-1; cdr3_nt: TGCGCCAGCAGCTTGGCCGGAGGGGAAGTCGGCTACACCTTC; cdr3_aa: CASSLAGGEVGYTF
d_call: NA; clone_size: NA; j_call: TRBJ2-3; v_call: TRBV28; cdr3_nt: TGTGCCAGCAGTTCCCGGGAGACTACAGATACGCAGTATTTT; cdr3_aa: CASSSRETTDTQYF
d_call: NA; clone_size: NA; j_call: TRBJ1-2; v_call: TRBV24-1; cdr3_nt: TGTGCCACCAGTGACAGGGCCTTGTCCTATGGCTACACCTTC; cdr3_aa: CATSDRALSYGYTF
d_call: NA; clone_size: NA; j_call: TRBJ1-1; v_call: TRBV7-3; cdr3_nt: TGTGCCAGCAGCTTAGTGGGGACACCGAACACTGAAGCTTTCTTT; cdr3_aa: CASSLVGTPNTEAFF
d_call: NA; clone_size: NA; j_call: TRBJ1-2; v_call: TRBV3-1/TRBV3-2; cdr3_nt: TGTGCCAGCAGCCAAGATGCTAGTTCGTCGAAGCGCTACACCTTC; cdr3_aa: CASSQDASSSKRYTF
d_call: NA; clone_size: NA; j_call: TRBJ2-2; v_call: TRBV7-6; cdr3_nt: TGTGCCAGCGCCCAAATCACCGGCGGGGAGCTGTTTTTT; cdr3_aa: CASAQITGGELFF
d_call: NA; clone_size: NA; j_call: TRBJ2-2; v_call: TRBV24-1; cdr3_nt: TGTGCCGCCACCGGTGGCACCGGGGAGCTGTTTTTT; cdr3_aa: CAATGGTGELFF
d_call: TRBD1; clone_size: NA; j_call: TRBJ2-5; v_call: TRBV7-2; cdr3_nt: TGTGCCAGCAGCTTATCTTATGGGACAGGTTTAGAGACCCAGTACTTC; cdr3_aa: CASSLSYGTGLETQYF
d_call: TRBD2; clone_size: NA; j_call: TRBJ2-1; v_call: TRBV3-1/TRBV3-2; cdr3_nt: TGTGCCAGCAGCCAAGGAGGCGGGAGGGCGATATATGAGCAGTTCTTC; cdr3_aa: CASSQGGGRAIYEQFF
d_call: NA; clone_size: many; j_call: TRBJ1-1; v_call: TRBV4-1; cdr3_nt: TGCGCCAGCAGACTGGGAGGAGGCCGTCGGGGCACTGAAGCTTTCTTT; cdr3_aa: CASRLGGGRRGTEAFF
d_call: NA; clone_size: NA; j_call: TRBJ2-1; v_call: TRBV5-1; cdr3_nt: TGCGCCAGCAGCTTGATAGCGTTTACCTACAATGAGCAGTTCTTC; cdr3_aa: CASSLIAFTYNEQFF
d_call: TRBD1; clone_size: NA; j_call: TRBJ2-3; v_call: TRBV5-8; cdr3_nt: TGTGCCAGCAGCTTGGGGCCCGACAGGGTTGGGCAGTATTTT; cdr3_aa: CASSLGPDRVGQYF
d_call: TRBD1; clone_size: NA; j_call: TRBJ2-5; v_call: TRBV24-1; cdr3_nt: TGTGCCACCAGTGTTTCAGGGGGCGTTCAAGAGACCCAGTACTTC; cdr3_aa: CATSVSGGVQETQYF
d_call: TRBD2; clone_size: NA; j_call: TRBJ2-2; v_call: TRBV30; cdr3_nt: TGTGCCTGGAGTGTTGGAGGGAGGGCTCCCGGGGAGCTGTTTTTT; cdr3_aa: CAWSVGGRAPGELFF
d_call: NA; clone_size: NA; j_call: TRBJ1-4; v_call: TRBV30; cdr3_nt: TGTGCCTGGAGCCGAACGGGGGCAACTAATGAAAAACTGTTTTTT; cdr3_aa: CAWSRTGATNEKLFF
d_call: NA; clone_size: NA; j_call: TRBJ1-2; v_call: TRBV5-5; cdr3_nt: TGTGCCAGCAGCTTGCTGGCCGTCTATGGCTACACCTTC; cdr3_aa: CASSLLAVYGYTF
d_call: TRBD2; clone_size: NA; j_call: TRBJ2-1; v_call: TRBV5-1; cdr3_nt: TGCGCCAGCAGCGGTCTTGGGACTAGCGGCGATGAGCAGTTCTTC; cdr3_aa: CASSGLGTSGDEQFF
d_call: TRBD2; clone_size: NA; j_call: TRBJ2-1; v_call: TRBV30; cdr3_nt: TGTGCCTGGAGTCAAGGAGCGGGAGGGCCGGATGAGCAGTTCTTC; cdr3_aa: CAWSQGAGGPDEQFF
d_call: TRBD2; clone_size: once; j_call: TRBJ2-7; v_call: TRBV13; cdr3_nt: TGTGCCAGCAGCTCTCCTAGCGGGGGGCCCCAGCAGTACTTC; cdr3_aa: CASSSPSGGPQQYF
d_call: NA; clone_size: NA; j_call: TRBJ2-7; v_call: TRBV29-1; cdr3_nt: TGCAGCGTTGGGTCAGGCGTAGGCTTCGAGCAGTACTTC; cdr3_aa: CSVGSGVGFEQYF
d_call: TRBD1; clone_size: NA; j_call: TRBJ1-2; v_call: TRBV29-1; cdr3_nt: TGCAGCGTGACGAGAGGGGGCAAGGGCTACACCTTC; cdr3_aa: CSVTRGGKGYTF
d_call: NA; clone_size: NA; j_call: TRBJ2-7; v_call: TRBV4-1; cdr3_nt: TGCGCCAGCAGCCCCATGGATGAGGGAACCTACGAGCAGTACTTC; cdr3_aa: CASSPMDEGTYEQYF
d_call: TRBD2; clone_size: NA; j_call: TRBJ2-5; v_call: TRBV18; cdr3_nt: TGTGCCAGCTCACCACGGGTGACTAGCGGGGAAGAGACCCAGTACTTC; cdr3_aa: CASSPRVTSGEETQYF
d_call: NA; clone_size: NA; j_call: TRBJ2-5; v_call: TRBV20-1; cdr3_nt: TGCAGTGCTAGCGGAGAGGAGACCCAGTACTTC; cdr3_aa: CSASGEETQYF
d_call: TRBD2; clone_size: NA; j_call: TRBJ2-7; v_call: TRBV7-9; cdr3_nt: TGTGCCAGCAGCTTACCCCGGACTAGCGGGGGTCGGGAGCAGTACTTC; cdr3_aa: CASSLPRTSGGREQYF
d_call: NA; clone_size: once; j_call: TRBJ1-1; v_call: TRBV19; cdr3_nt: TGTGCCAGTAGGTTGACAGAGAACACTGAAGCTTTCTTT; cdr3_aa: CASRLTENTEAFF
d_call: NA; clone_size: NA; j_call: TRBJ1-3; v_call: TRBV10-2; cdr3_nt: TGCGCCAGCAGAGACCGGGGGACCGGACACACCATATATTTT; cdr3_aa: CASRDRGTGHTIYF
d_call: TRBD1; clone_size: NA; j_call: TRBJ2-5; v_call: TRBV3-1/TRBV3-2; cdr3_nt: TGTGCCAGCAGCCCCGCCGGGACAGGAAGCCAAGAGACCCAGTACTTC; cdr3_aa: CASSPAGTGSQETQYF
d_call: TRBD2; clone_size: NA; j_call: TRBJ2-3; v_call: TRBV28; cdr3_nt: TGTGCCAGCGCTCACGGACTAGCGGGACCAGATACGCAGTATTTT; cdr3_aa: CASAHGLAGPDTQYF
d_call: NA; clone_size: NA; j_call: TRBJ1-2; v_call: TRBV11-2; cdr3_nt: TGTGCCAGCAGCTTAGATGCGGGGGCTCTTGATGGCTACACCTTC; cdr3_aa: CASSLDAGALDGYTF
d_call: TRBD1; clone_size: NA; j_call: TRBJ2-3; v_call: TRBV9; cdr3_nt: TGTGCCAGCAGCACGGGACAGTCCACAGATACGCAGTATTTT; cdr3_aa: CASSTGQSTDTQYF